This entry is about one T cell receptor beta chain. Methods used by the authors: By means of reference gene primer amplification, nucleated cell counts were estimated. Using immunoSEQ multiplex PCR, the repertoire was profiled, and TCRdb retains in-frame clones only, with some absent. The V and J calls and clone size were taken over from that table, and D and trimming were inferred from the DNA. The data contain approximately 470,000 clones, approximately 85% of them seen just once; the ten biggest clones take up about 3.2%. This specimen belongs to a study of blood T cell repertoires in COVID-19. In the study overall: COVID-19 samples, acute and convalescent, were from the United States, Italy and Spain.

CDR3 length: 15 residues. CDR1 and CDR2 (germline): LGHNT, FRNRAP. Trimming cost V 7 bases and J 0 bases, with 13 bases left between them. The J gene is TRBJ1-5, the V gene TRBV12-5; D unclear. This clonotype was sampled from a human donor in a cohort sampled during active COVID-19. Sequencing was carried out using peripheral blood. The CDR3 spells CASAPSTNSNQPQHF. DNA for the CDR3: TGTGCTAGTGCCCCAAGCACGAATAGCAATCAGCCCCAGCATTTT.